One T cell receptor beta chain is described in this entry. Its antigen is currently not known. Within one base of it there is no much larger clone, and no base qualities were kept. This sample is part of a study of blood T cell repertoires in COVID-19 (dated by TCRdb to 2018 to 2021). Broadly, across the study: Samples covering the acute and convalescent phases of COVID-19 were provided by collaborators in the United States, Italy and Spain. The material from the prospective study consisted of cDNA or gDNA derived from T cells, B-cell-depleted T cells, or PBMCs. Deeply sampled blood TCRbeta repertoires from subjects exposed to, actively infected with, or recovered from COVID-19 were included in the dataset. The repertoires were released in a freely available public database intended as a resource for research on the immune response to SARS-CoV-2. Samples came from the ongoing ImmuneRACE study (first 160 participants) plus 1,254 subjects from 6 global collaborators. A de-identified subject ID, COVID-19 status, age in years and sex were almost always included in the sample metadata. Where HLA class I and class II types were available, the types were taken from metadata supplied by the sample provider, not from assay-based typing. Overall results and qualifications from the work: The amount of clinical and demographic metadata varied by source and participant and was provided uncurated.

TCRbeta CDR3 regions were amplified from genomic DNA using the immunoSEQ Assay, a bias-controlled multiplex PCR. The authors' analysis ran thus. The number of nucleated cells in each sample was estimated by amplification of reference gene primers within the assay. To quantify the absolute abundance of each unique TCRbeta CDR3 rearrangement, sequence reads were collapsed and filtered. Productive Simpson clonality was computed per sample as the square root of Simpson's diversity index over productive rearrangements. Imported from immuneACCESS, the table was reduced by TCRdb to in-frame sequences with V and J called. These copies leave out some clones; in studies compared against another copy, an unresolved V gene accounts for under half, and the cause of the remainder is not known. The V and J calls and clone size are taken from that table; D and trimming were inferred from the DNA. Here the sample has about 220,000 clones; about nine tenths occur a single time. The ten largest clones capture roughly 2.7% of the sample.

Participants in the prospective study were aged roughly 18 to 100 years, lived in 20 to 30 United States geographic areas, and enrolled through a virtual design. In the prospective study, participants were assigned to cohorts based on the clinical history participants reported in a screening survey and a study questionnaire. For ImmuneRACE Cohort 3, a participant was defined as recovered based on two consecutive negative NP/OP PCR tests, clearance by a healthcare professional, or resolution of symptoms. Each participant in the prospective study had whole blood, serum and a nasopharyngeal or oropharyngeal swab collected by mobile phlebotomists. Prospective study participants could optionally give additional blood draws and questionnaires over an approximately 2-month period. Blood samples from the prospective study were shipped frozen or at room temperature prior to DNA extraction. From the cysteine through the phenylalanine, the CDR3 covers 14 amino acids. The retained sequence is limited to the CDR3, 42 bases, with the frame set at the first base. The germline V gene yields KGHSH for CDR1 and LQKENI for CDR2. Cut back by 9 bases and 1 base, the V and J ends lie 10 bases apart.

The TCR originated in a woman between 25 and 40 years old who had recovered from COVID-19. The sequencing sample was made of PBMCs or T cells enriched from blood (not recorded which). The chain joins TRBV18 to TRBJ1-6; the best D guess is TRBD1, with 5 bases matching. The CDR3 here reads CASRGGSYNSPLHF. The DNA sequence reads TGTGCCAGTCGGGGGGGTTCCTATAATTCACCCCTCCACTTT.